The 11 T cell receptor beta chains in this list originate from one sample, sequenced in a study of response to subunit inactivated influenza vaccine. In TCRdb, the RT-PCR reads were re-called with MiXCR into one record per CDR3 protein. The table lists 530,000 or so distinct CDR3 sequences, 11% to 15% of them singletons. The sequencing here drew on PBMCs from blood, taken 11 to 12 days after vaccination. The receptors shown here come from a man in his fifties who received an inactivated influenza vaccine.

This clonotype was seen only a few times. V usage is TRBV10-1 and J usage is TRBJ2-7, with TRBD1 as a possible D gene (5 bases). Trimming shortened V by 3 bases and J by 2 bases, and 11 bases separated the two germline ends. The V gene's germline CDR1 is WNHNN and CDR2 SYGVQD (reference sequence). The CDR3 length is 14 residues. CDR3 sequence (DNA): TGCGCCAGCAGTGATAAGGGCAGGGCCTACGAGCAGTACTTC. It is translated as CASSDKGRAYEQYF.

This clonotype was detected many times. The chain recombines TRBV20-1 with TRBJ1-1; perhaps TRBD1 as D (6 bases). V lost 6 bases, J lost 2 bases, and 10 bases lay in between. Germline CDR1 DFQATT, CDR2 SNEGSKA (reference sequence). The CDR3 is made up of 12 amino acids. CDR3 in DNA: TGCAGTGCGCAGGACAGTAACACTGAAGCTTTCTTT. As protein: CSAQDSNTEAFF.

The CDR3 DNA follows: TGTGCCAGCAGCCAACAGGGGGGCTATAGCAATCAGCCCCAGCATTTT. The encoded protein is CASSQQGGYSNQPQHF. The chain uses TRBV7-2 and TRBJ1-5; 8 bases line up with TRBD1. The CDR3 extends over 16 amino acids. V lost 5 bases and J lost 0; bases outside the gene matches: 6. Germline CDR1 is SGHTA and CDR2 is FQGNSA. Drawing the rest from reference TRBV7-2 and TRBJ1-5, the complete variable domain is GAGVSQSPSNKVTEKGKDVELRCDPISGHTALYWYRQSLGQGLEFLIYFQGNSAPDKSGLPSDRFSAERTGGSVSTLTIQRTQQEDSAVYLCASSQQGGYSNQPQHFGDGTRLSIL.

This clonotype was counted between two and nine times. V gene TRBV20-1 combines with J gene TRBJ2-4; D possibly corresponds to TRBD2 (5 bases). This CDR3 is built from 14 residues. V lost 5 bases and J lost 1, with 12 bases in between. In germline, CDR1 is DFQATT, CDR2 SNEGSKA (reference sequence). CDR3 protein: CSARAGAAKNIQYF. The CDR3 DNA sequence: TGCAGTGCTCGGGCGGGCGCCGCCAAAAACATTCAGTACTTC.

This clonotype was observed a handful of times. This chain connects TRBV20-1 to TRBJ2-1; 7 positions agree with TRBD1. The CDR3 is 14 residues long. With V trimmed by 3 bases and J by 0 bases, 2 bases remained unmatched. Germline V gene data show CDR1 as DFQATT and CDR2 as SNEGSKA (reference sequence). CDR3 nucleotide sequence: TGCAGTGCTAGGGGGGACAGCTCCTACAATGAGCAGTTCTTC. As protein: CSARGDSSYNEQFF.

The genes are TRBV15 and TRBJ2-2; 8 positions match TRBD2. The CDR3 is 16 amino acids. V lost 6 bases to trimming and J lost 1 base; unmatched junction nucleotides: 7. Germline assignment: CDR1 LNHNV and CDR2 YYDKDF (reference sequence). The CDR3 is CATRKNSGGNTGELFF. DNA for the CDR3: TGTGCCACCAGGAAAAACAGCGGGGGGAACACCGGGGAGCTGTTTTTT. The variable domain in full, completed from reference TRBV15 and TRBJ2-2, reads DAMVIQNPRYQVTQFGKPVTLSCSQTLNHNVMYWYQQKSSQAPKLLFHYYDKDFNNEADTPDNFQSRRPNTSFCFLDIRSPGLGDTAMYLCATRKNSGGNTGELFFGEGSRLTVL.

The J gene is TRBJ2-7, the V gene TRBV29-1; D is perhaps TRBD1 (5 bases). Between the trimmed V and J ends, which lost 4 bases and 7 bases, there was a span of 20 bases. The CDR3 runs 14 residues. Germline V gene sequence: CDR1 SQVTM, CDR2 ANQGSEA. In DNA form, the CDR3 reads TGCAGCGTTGTACACGGCAGGGCCAATGGAGAGCAGTACTTC. Its translation: CSVVHGRANGEQYF.

The table lists this clonotype with a few counts. The chain employs TRBV20-1 and TRBJ2-2; no reliable D call. The ends were cut back, 5 bases at V and 6 bases at J, with 16 bases in the middle. This CDR3 spans 14 amino acids. Germline V gene data show CDR1 as DFQATT and CDR2 as SNEGSKA (reference sequence). The CDR3 loop reads CSAGRAPRSGELFF. In DNA, the CDR3 is TGCAGTGCTGGCCGGGCCCCAAGATCCGGGGAGCTGTTTTTT.

This clonotype was seen a few times. The rearrangement uses TRBV4-3 and TRBJ1-2; no clear D. V was shortened by 1 base and J by 6 bases, with 9 bases between the two germline ends. The CDR3 extends over 13 amino acids. The germline V gene encodes CDR1 LGHNA and CDR2 YSLEER. The CDR3 here is CASSQVSGDGYTF. DNA for the CDR3: TGCGCCAGCAGCCAAGTTAGTGGGGATGGCTACACCTTC.

V usage is TRBV12-3 or TRBV12-4 and J usage is TRBJ2-5, with no clear D. The CDR3 is made up of 14 amino acids. With 0 bases removed from V and 0 bases from J, the gap between germline ends came to 5 bases. The CDR3 loop is CASSLAHYQETQYF. The CDR3 region has the DNA TGTGCCAGCAGTTTAGCCCACTACCAAGAGACCCAGTACTTC.

The V and J genes are TRBV18 and TRBJ2-7, with TRBD1 matching over 7 bases. V lost 2 bases, J lost 4 bases, and 5 bases stayed unmatched. Germline lookup yields CDR1 KGHSH and CDR2 LQKENI. This CDR3 region has 14 residues. CDR3: CASSPVQGPYEQYF. The CDR3 DNA reads as TGTGCCAGCTCACCAGTACAGGGGCCGTACGAGCAGTACTTC.